This T cell receptor (beta chain) was sequenced in a study of blood T cell repertoires in COVID-19. Study summary: The samples span acute and convalescent COVID-19 from the United States, Italy and Spain. T cells, B-cell-depleted T cells, or PBMCs supplied cDNA or gDNA.

V was clipped by 10 bases and J by 7 bases, with 19 bases between them. Germline V gene lookup returns CDR1 SNHLY and CDR2 FYNNEI. The CDR3 is 13 residues long. Per the study methods: Amplification of reference gene primers was used by the study to estimate nucleated cell counts. Assay used: immunoSEQ multiplex PCR; TCRdb lists only in-frame clones, some missing. V and J calls and clone size are those listed in that table; D and trimming were worked out from the DNA. This repertoire shows about 140,000 clones, 81% found once; its top ten account for 7% to 10%. Sequences were obtained from peripheral blood. This sequence was found in a human donor in a cohort sampled during active COVID-19. V and J are TRBV2 and TRBJ1-2; weak D call: TRBD1 (6 bases). For the CDR3, the DNA is TGTGCCACCCTGAGTAGGGGGTTTAGTGGCTACACCTTC. Translated: CATLSRGFSGYTF. The variable domain in full, with the rest retrieved from reference TRBV2 and TRBJ1-2, is EPEVTQTPSHQVTQMGQEVILRCVPISNHLYFYWYRQILGQKVEFLVSFYNNEISEKSEIFDDQFSVERPDGSNFTLKIRSTKLEDSAMYFCATLSRGFSGYTFGSGTRLTVV.